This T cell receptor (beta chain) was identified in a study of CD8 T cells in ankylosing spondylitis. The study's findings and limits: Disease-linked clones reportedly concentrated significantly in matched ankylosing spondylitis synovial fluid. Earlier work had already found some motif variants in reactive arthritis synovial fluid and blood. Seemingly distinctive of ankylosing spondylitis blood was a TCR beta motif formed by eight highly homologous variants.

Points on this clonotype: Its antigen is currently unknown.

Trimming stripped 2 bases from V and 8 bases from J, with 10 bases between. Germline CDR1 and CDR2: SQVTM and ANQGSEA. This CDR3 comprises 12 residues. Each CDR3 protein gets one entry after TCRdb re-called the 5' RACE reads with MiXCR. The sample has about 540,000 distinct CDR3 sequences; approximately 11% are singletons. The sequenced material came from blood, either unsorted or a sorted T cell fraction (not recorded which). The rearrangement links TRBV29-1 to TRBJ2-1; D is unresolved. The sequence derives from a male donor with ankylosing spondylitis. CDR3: CSVERQSDEQFF. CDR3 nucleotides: TGCAGCGTTGAACGGCAATCGGATGAGCAGTTCTTC.